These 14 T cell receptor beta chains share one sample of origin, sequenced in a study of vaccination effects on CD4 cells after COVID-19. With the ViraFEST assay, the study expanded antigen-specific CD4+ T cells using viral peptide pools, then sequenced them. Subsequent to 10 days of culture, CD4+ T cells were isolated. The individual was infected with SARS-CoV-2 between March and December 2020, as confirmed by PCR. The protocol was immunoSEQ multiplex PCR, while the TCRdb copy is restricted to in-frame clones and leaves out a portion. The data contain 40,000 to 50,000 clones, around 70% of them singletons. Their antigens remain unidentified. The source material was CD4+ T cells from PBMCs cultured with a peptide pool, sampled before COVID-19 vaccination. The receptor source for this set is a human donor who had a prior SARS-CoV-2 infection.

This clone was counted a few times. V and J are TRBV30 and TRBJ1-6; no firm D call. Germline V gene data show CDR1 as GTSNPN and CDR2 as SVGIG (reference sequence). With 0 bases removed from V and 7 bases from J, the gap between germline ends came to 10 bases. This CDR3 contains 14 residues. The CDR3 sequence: CAWSVGLLNSPLHF. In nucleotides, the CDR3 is TGTGCCTGGAGTGTCGGCCTGCTGAATTCACCCCTCCACTTT.

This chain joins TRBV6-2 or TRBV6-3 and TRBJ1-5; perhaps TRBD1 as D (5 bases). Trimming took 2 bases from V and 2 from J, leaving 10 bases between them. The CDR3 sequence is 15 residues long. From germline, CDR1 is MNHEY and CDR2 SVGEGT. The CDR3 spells CASSYGGLGNQPQHF. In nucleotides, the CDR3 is TGTGCCAGCAGTTACGGGGGACTCGGCAATCAGCCCCAGCATTTT.

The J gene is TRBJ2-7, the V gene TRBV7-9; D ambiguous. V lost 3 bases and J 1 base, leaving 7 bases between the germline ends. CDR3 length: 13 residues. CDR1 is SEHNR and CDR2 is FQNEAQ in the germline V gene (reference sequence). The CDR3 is CASSFTPSYEQYF. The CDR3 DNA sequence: TGTGCCAGCAGCTTCACTCCTTCCTACGAGCAGTACTTC.

This CDR3 reads CASSPLAGGPYEQYF. DNA of the CDR3: TGTGCCAGCAGCCCATTAGCGGGGGGGCCCTACGAGCAGTACTTC. The chain employs TRBV4-2 and TRBJ2-7; 11 bases map to TRBD2. Germline-derived CDR1 and CDR2 are LGHNA and YNFKEQ. V trimming: 4 bases; J trimming: 2 bases; junction bases outside the gene matches: 4. The CDR3 is 15 amino acids.

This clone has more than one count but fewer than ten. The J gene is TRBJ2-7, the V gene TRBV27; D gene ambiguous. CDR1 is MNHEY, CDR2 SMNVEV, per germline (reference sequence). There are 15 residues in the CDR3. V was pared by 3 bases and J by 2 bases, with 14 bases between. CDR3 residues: CASSFLAGAPYEQYF. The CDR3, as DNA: TGTGCCAGCAGTTTCTTAGCAGGAGCCCCCTACGAGCAGTACTTC.

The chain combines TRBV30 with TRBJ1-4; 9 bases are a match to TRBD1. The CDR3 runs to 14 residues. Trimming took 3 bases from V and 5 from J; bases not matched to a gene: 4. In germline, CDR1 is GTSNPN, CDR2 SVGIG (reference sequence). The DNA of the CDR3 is TGTGCCTGGAGGATGACAGGGGGGAATGAAAAACTGTTTTTT. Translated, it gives CAWRMTGGNEKLFF.

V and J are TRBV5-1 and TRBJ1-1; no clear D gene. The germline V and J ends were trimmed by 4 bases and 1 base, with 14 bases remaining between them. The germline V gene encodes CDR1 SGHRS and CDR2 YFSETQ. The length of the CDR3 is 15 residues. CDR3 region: CASSPLLGANTEAFF. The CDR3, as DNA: TGCGCCAGCAGCCCCCTTTTGGGTGCGAACACTGAAGCTTTCTTT.

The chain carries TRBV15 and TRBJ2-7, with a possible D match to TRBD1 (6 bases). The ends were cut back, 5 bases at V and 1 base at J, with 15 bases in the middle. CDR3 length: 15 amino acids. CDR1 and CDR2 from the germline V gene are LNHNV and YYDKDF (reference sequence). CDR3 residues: CATSAGVSPSYEQYF. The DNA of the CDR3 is TGTGCCACCAGCGCAGGGGTTTCTCCTTCCTACGAGCAGTACTTC.

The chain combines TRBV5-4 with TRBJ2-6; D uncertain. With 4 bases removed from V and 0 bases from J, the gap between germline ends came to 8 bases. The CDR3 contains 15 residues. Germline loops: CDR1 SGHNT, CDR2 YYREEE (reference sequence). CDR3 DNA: TGTGCCAGCAGCCCGGACGGCTCTGGGGCCAACGTCCTGACTTTC. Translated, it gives CASSPDGSGANVLTF.

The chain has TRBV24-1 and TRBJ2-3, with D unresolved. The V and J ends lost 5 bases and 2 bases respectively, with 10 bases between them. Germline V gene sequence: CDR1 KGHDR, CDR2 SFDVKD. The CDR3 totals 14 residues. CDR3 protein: CATSAFGITDTQYF. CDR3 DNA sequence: TGTGCCACCAGTGCTTTCGGTATCACAGATACGCAGTATTTT.

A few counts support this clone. The CDR3 here is CASSYRYEQYF. DNA of the CDR3: TGTGCCAGCAGTTACAGGTACGAGCAGTACTTC. V usage is TRBV2 and J usage is TRBJ2-7, with D possibly matching TRBD1 (5 bases). The CDR3 contains 11 residues. V was pared by 5 bases and J by 4 bases, with 6 bases between. Germline V gene data show CDR1 as SNHLY and CDR2 as FYNNEI.

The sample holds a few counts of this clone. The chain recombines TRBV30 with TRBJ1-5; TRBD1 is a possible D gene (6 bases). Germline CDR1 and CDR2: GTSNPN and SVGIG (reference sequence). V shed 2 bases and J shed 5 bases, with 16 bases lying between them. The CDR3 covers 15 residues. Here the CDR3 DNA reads TGTGCCTGGAGTCTCAGCAGGGGAGGCGATCAGCCCCAGCATTTT. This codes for CAWSLSRGGDQPQHF.

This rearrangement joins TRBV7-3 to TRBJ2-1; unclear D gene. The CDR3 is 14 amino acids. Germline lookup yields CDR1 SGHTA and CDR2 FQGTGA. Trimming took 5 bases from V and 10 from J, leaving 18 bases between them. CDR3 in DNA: TGTGCCAGCAGCCCAAAGGGTATTCGCAAAGAGCAGTTCTTC. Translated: CASSPKGIRKEQFF.

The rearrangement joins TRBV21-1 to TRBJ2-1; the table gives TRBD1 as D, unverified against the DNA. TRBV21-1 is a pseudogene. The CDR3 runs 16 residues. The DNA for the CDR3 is TGTGCCAGCAGCAAAGGGACAGTTCCCACTTACAATGAGCAGTTCTTC. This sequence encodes CASSKGTVPTYNEQFF.